This is a list of T cell receptor beta chains from one sample in a study of T cells in Graves' hyperthyroidism and ophthalmopathy. Using its own MiXCR run on the multiplex PCR reads, TCRdb lists one record per CDR3 protein. Here the sample spans 300,000 to 450,000 distinct CDR3 sequences, approximately 14% being singletons. The sequencing input was blood. The origin of the receptors is a woman in her 30s with Graves' ophthalmopathy. CDR3s include the opening cysteine and the closing phenylalanine or tryptophan. The D gene is left open where the match is weak. Not every row has a clone size; where given, it reads once, few, many or a size class.

abundance: many
d_gene: TRBD2
v_gene: TRBV3-1
j_gene: TRBJ2-1
CDR3aa: CASSRGGGALNEQFF
CDR3nt: TGTGCCAGCAGCCGGGGCGGGGGGGCCTTAAATGAGCAGTTCTTC

abundance: many
d_gene: NA
v_gene: TRBV3-1
j_gene: TRBJ2-7
CDR3aa: CASSQGPGHEQYF
CDR3nt: TGTGCCAGCAGCCAGGGGCCAGGACACGAGCAGTACTTC

abundance: many
d_gene: NA
v_gene: TRBV7-9
j_gene: TRBJ2-3
CDR3aa: CASSLFGSDTQYF
CDR3nt: TGTGCCAGCAGCTTATTTGGATCAGATACGCAGTATTTT

abundance: few
d_gene: NA
v_gene: TRBV6-1
j_gene: TRBJ1-6
CDR3aa: CASSEGPANSPLHF
CDR3nt: TGTGCCAGCAGTGAGGGACCGGCAAATTCACCCCTCCACTTT

abundance: few
d_gene: TRBD1
v_gene: TRBV5-6
j_gene: TRBJ1-4
CDR3aa: CASSPERNKDRGGLFNEKLFF
CDR3nt: TGTGCCAGCAGCCCGGAACGTAATAAGGACAGGGGAGGTCTCTTTAATGAAAAACTGTTTTTT

abundance: many
d_gene: TRBD2
v_gene: TRBV12-3/TRBV12-4
j_gene: TRBJ2-3
CDR3aa: CASNTAGWTDTQYF
CDR3nt: TGTGCCAGCAACACAGCGGGGTGGACAGATACGCAGTATTTT

abundance: few
d_gene: NA
v_gene: TRBV10-3
j_gene: TRBJ1-2
CDR3aa: CAITRGGDYGYTF
CDR3nt: TGTGCCATCACGAGGGGGGGGGACTATGGCTACACCTTC

abundance: many
d_gene: NA
v_gene: TRBV7-2
j_gene: TRBJ1-6
CDR3aa: CASSLAGAFRGSPLHF
CDR3nt: TGTGCCAGCAGCTTAGCGGGGGCCTTCAGGGGTTCACCCCTCCACTTT

abundance: NA
d_gene: TRBD2
v_gene: TRBV6-5
j_gene: TRBJ2-3
CDR3aa: CASSYSGSGGLTDTQYF
CDR3nt: TGTGCCAGCAGTTACTCCGGTAGCGGGGGACTCACAGATACGCAGTATTTT

abundance: many
d_gene: TRBD2
v_gene: TRBV7-6
j_gene: TRBJ2-1
CDR3aa: CASSQPPSGAYNEQFF
CDR3nt: TGTGCCAGCAGCCAACCACCTAGCGGGGCCTACAATGAGCAGTTCTTC

abundance: NA
d_gene: NA
v_gene: TRBV10-3
j_gene: TRBJ1-5
CDR3aa: CAISPGNQPQHF
CDR3nt: TGTGCCATCAGTCCGGGCAATCAGCCCCAGCATTTT

abundance: many
d_gene: NA
v_gene: TRBV6-4
j_gene: TRBJ1-1
CDR3aa: CASRPHEDLNTEAFF
CDR3nt: TGTGCCAGCAGGCCCCATGAGGATCTGAACACTGAAGCTTTCTTT

abundance: NA
d_gene: NA
v_gene: TRBV5-1
j_gene: TRBJ1-6
CDR3aa: CASSRKTDSSSPLHF
CDR3nt: TGCGCCAGCAGCCGTAAAACCGACAGTTCTTCACCCCTCCACTTT

abundance: NA
d_gene: NA
v_gene: TRBV9
j_gene: TRBJ1-4
CDR3aa: CASSVAPRTQREKLFF
CDR3nt: TGTGCCAGCAGCGTAGCCCCGAGGACTCAGCGGGAAAAACTGTTTTTT

abundance: many
d_gene: NA
v_gene: TRBV6-2/TRBV6-3
j_gene: TRBJ1-1
CDR3aa: CASYGTRRAFF
CDR3nt: TGTGCCAGCTATGGGACCCGGCGGGCTTTCTTT

abundance: many
d_gene: TRBD2
v_gene: TRBV2
j_gene: TRBJ2-7
CDR3aa: CASTTPASGTYEQYF
CDR3nt: TGTGCCAGCACCACCCCGGCTAGCGGTACCTACGAGCAGTACTTC

abundance: many
d_gene: TRBD1
v_gene: TRBV28
j_gene: TRBJ1-1
CDR3aa: CASSWDRSVTEAFF
CDR3nt: TGTGCCAGCAGTTGGGACAGGTCGGTCACTGAAGCTTTCTTT

abundance: NA
d_gene: NA
v_gene: TRBV28
j_gene: TRBJ1-1
CDR3aa: CASSLRRLNTEAFF
CDR3nt: TGTGCCAGCAGTTTAAGGAGATTAAACACTGAAGCTTTCTTT

abundance: few
d_gene: NA
v_gene: TRBV7-6
j_gene: TRBJ2-7
CDR3aa: CASSPQELGSSEQYF
CDR3nt: TGTGCCAGCAGCCCCCAGGAACTTGGTTCAAGCGAGCAGTACTTC

abundance: NA
d_gene: NA
v_gene: TRBV11-3
j_gene: TRBJ1-2
CDR3aa: CASSSRAPQGKGGYTF
CDR3nt: TGTGCCAGCAGCTCTAGGGCCCCGCAGGGGAAGGGCGGCTACACCTTC

abundance: many
d_gene: NA
v_gene: TRBV29-1
j_gene: TRBJ1-2
CDR3aa: CSVDGTGQDYTF
CDR3nt: TGCAGCGTTGACGGTACAGGGCAGGACTACACCTTC

abundance: few
d_gene: TRBD1
v_gene: TRBV5-4
j_gene: TRBJ2-5
CDR3aa: CASSLAGQPQETQYF
CDR3nt: TGTGCCAGCAGCTTGGCGGGACAGCCACAAGAGACCCAGTACTTC

abundance: many
d_gene: TRBD2
v_gene: TRBV28
j_gene: TRBJ2-1
CDR3aa: CASSFPRTSGGEQFF
CDR3nt: TGTGCCAGCAGTTTCCCCCGGACTAGCGGGGGTGAGCAGTTCTTC

abundance: few
d_gene: TRBD1
v_gene: TRBV6-1
j_gene: TRBJ1-4
CDR3aa: CASSSDRVEKLFF
CDR3nt: TGTGCCAGCAGTTCCGACAGGGTTGAAAAACTGTTTTTT

abundance: NA
d_gene: TRBD2
v_gene: TRBV27
j_gene: TRBJ2-1
CDR3aa: CASRRGIAGRNEQFF
CDR3nt: TGTGCCAGCAGGAGAGGAATAGCGGGGCGAAATGAGCAGTTCTTC

abundance: many
d_gene: TRBD2
v_gene: TRBV7-8
j_gene: TRBJ2-4
CDR3aa: CASSLHGVAGLKNIQYF
CDR3nt: TGTGCCAGCAGCTTACACGGGGTAGCGGGGCTCAAAAACATTCAGTACTTC

abundance: many
d_gene: NA
v_gene: TRBV7-2
j_gene: TRBJ2-3
CDR3aa: CASSLASWNTDTQYF
CDR3nt: TGTGCCAGCAGCTTAGCTTCCTGGAACACAGATACGCAGTATTTT

abundance: NA
d_gene: NA
v_gene: TRBV7-2
j_gene: TRBJ1-5
CDR3aa: CASGTQSQPQHF
CDR3nt: TGTGCCAGCGGCACACAAAGTCAGCCCCAGCATTTT

abundance: NA
d_gene: NA
v_gene: TRBV19
j_gene: TRBJ1-1
CDR3aa: CATPGGVRRGTEAFF
CDR3nt: TGTGCCACCCCCGGAGGGGTGCGGAGGGGCACTGAAGCTTTCTTT

abundance: many
d_gene: NA
v_gene: TRBV4-1
j_gene: TRBJ1-5
CDR3aa: CASSQDGGRAQHF
CDR3nt: TGCGCCAGCAGCCAAGATGGAGGCAGGGCCCAGCATTTT

abundance: few
d_gene: NA
v_gene: TRBV9
j_gene: TRBJ2-7
CDR3aa: CASSPEGRGGELGEQYF
CDR3nt: TGTGCCAGCAGCCCAGAGGGCAGGGGCGGAGAACTAGGCGAGCAGTACTTC

abundance: NA
d_gene: NA
v_gene: TRBV7-8
j_gene: TRBJ1-5
CDR3aa: CASSLGGLSNQPQHF
CDR3nt: TGTGCCAGCAGCTTAGGGGGCCTCTCCAATCAGCCCCAGCATTTT